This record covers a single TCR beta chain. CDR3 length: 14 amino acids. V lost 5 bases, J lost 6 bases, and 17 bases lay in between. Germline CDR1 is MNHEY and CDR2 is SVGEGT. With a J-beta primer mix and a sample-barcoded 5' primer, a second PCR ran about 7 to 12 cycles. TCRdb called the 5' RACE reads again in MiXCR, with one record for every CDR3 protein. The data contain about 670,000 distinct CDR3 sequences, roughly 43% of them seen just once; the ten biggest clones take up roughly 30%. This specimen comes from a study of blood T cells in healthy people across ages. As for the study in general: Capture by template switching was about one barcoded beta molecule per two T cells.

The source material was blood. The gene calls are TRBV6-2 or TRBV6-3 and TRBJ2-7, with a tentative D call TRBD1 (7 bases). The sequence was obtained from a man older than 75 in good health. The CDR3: CASSRTGGVVEQYF. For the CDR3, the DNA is TGTGCCAGCAGTCGGACAGGAGGGGTCGTCGAGCAGTACTTC.